This T cell receptor beta chain stems from a study of technical replicates of blood from a few donors. The data were produced by immunoSEQ multiplex PCR, yet TCRdb's version contains in-frame clones alone and is incomplete. The top ten hold roughly 7% of the sample, which has 10,000 to 12,000 clones, roughly 94% seen once. Germline CDR1 and CDR2: LNHDA and SQIVND (reference sequence). V dropped 9 bases and J dropped 2 bases, with 20 bases sitting between them. This CDR3 has 16 amino acids. V and J are TRBV19 and TRBJ1-5; TRBD1 might be the D (5 bases). This receptor was identified in a human donor in good health. The specimen was PBMCs. CDR3 nucleotide sequence: TGTGCCAGCGATGGGGGGGAATGGTATCGCAATCAGCCCCAGCATTTT. Its translation: CASDGGEWYRNQPQHF.